These 23 T cell receptor beta chains came from one sample sequenced in a study of T-cell reconstitution after alpha-beta-depleted transplantation in children. Construction of the TCRbeta library involved unique molecular identifiers. Each CDR3 protein is one row after TCRdb ran MiXCR on the PCR reads. The repertoire holds fewer than 1 million distinct CDR3 sequences, with around 15% as singletons. The sequenced sample was PBMCs, mostly from graft donor cells, obtained 360 days after TCRalphabeta/CD19-depleted stem cell transplant. These receptor sequences come from a male patient between 10 and 17 years old who had a stem cell transplant for acute lymphoblastic leukemia, so the T cells may come from the graft donor.

This chain links TRBV29-1 with TRBJ2-1; 7 positions agree with TRBD2. The ends lost 6 bases at V and 9 bases at J; junction bases unmatched: 8. The germline CDR1 and CDR2 sequences are SQVTM and ANQGSEA. CDR3 length: 12 amino acids. In DNA form, the CDR3 reads TGCAGCGTACACGGGACTACCGGTGAGCAGTTCTTC. It specifies CSVHGTTGEQFF.

The rearrangement joins TRBV29-1 to TRBJ1-2; D perhaps matches TRBD1 (5 bases). V was pared by 7 bases and J by 4 bases, with 16 bases between. CDR3 length: 13 residues. Germline CDR1 SQVTM, CDR2 ANQGSEA. For the CDR3, the DNA is TGCAGCGCCACGCCATCAGGGTTCTATGGCTACACCTTC. It translates to CSATPSGFYGYTF.

CDR3 in amino acids: CASSLGSGRLFGELFF. CDR3 DNA: TGTGCCAGCAGCCTGGGGAGCGGGAGATTATTCGGGGAGCTGTTTTTT. J is TRBJ2-2 and V is TRBV5-4; 8 bases agree with TRBD2. The V segment lost 4 bases and the J segment 7 bases; nucleotides outside the gene matches: 12. CDR3 length equals 16 residues. Germline CDR1 is SGHNT and CDR2 is YYREEE (reference sequence).

DNA for the CDR3: TGTGCCAGCAGCAAAACTTCTAGAAGCAGCAGGGACTACGAGCAGTACTTC. This encodes CASSKTSRSSRDYEQYF. J is TRBJ2-7 and V is TRBV21-1; the table's D call TRBD1 went unverified against the DNA. TRBV21-1 is a listed pseudogene. The CDR3 contains 17 residues.

The chain couples TRBV5-1 to TRBJ2-7; D is ambiguous. V was cut by 0 bases and J by 5 bases, with 12 bases left in between. The V gene's germline CDR1 is SGHRS and CDR2 YFSETQ. The length of the CDR3 is 14 residues. The CDR3 protein is CASSLDLGLDEQYF. The DNA of the CDR3 is TGCGCCAGCAGCTTGGATCTGGGCCTCGACGAGCAGTACTTC.

This clonotype appeared a few times. The V call is TRBV5-1, the J call TRBJ2-1; 12 bases are shared with TRBD2. The CDR3 runs 16 residues. Germline lookup yields CDR1 SGHRS and CDR2 YFSETQ. V dropped 3 bases and J dropped 8; count of bases not matched to a gene: 9. Here the CDR3 reads CASSYRTSGNGDEQFF. For the CDR3, the DNA is TGCGCCAGCAGCTACAGGACTAGCGGGAATGGAGATGAGCAGTTCTTC. The entire variable domain, with the rest obtained from reference TRBV5-1 and TRBJ2-1, is as follows: KAGVTQTPRYLIKTRGQQVTLSCSPISGHRSVSWYQQTPGQGLQFLFEYFSETQRNKGNFPGRFSGRQFSNSRSEMNVSTLELGDSALYLCASSYRTSGNGDEQFFGPGTRLTVL.

The chain joins TRBV4-1 to TRBJ2-7, with 7 nucleotides matching TRBD2. V lost 4 bases and J lost 0; bases outside the gene matches: 15. Germline lookup yields CDR1 MGHRA and CDR2 YSYEKL. This CDR3 is 18 amino acids long. The CDR3 here is CASSPHGRLKLSSYEQYF. CDR3 coding DNA: TGCGCCAGCAGCCCCCACGGGAGGTTGAAATTAAGCTCCTACGAGCAGTACTTC.

This clonotype was counted only a few times. The rearrangement uses TRBV5-1 and TRBJ2-2, with D unresolved. The CDR3 consists of 14 residues. Germline-derived CDR1 and CDR2 are SGHRS and YFSETQ. V was trimmed by 4 bases and J by 5 bases, leaving 12 bases between them. CDR3 protein: CASSKGTTTGELFF. The CDR3 nucleotides read TGCGCCAGCAGCAAGGGAACTACGACCGGGGAGCTGTTTTTT. Variable domain in full (rest from reference TRBV5-1 and TRBJ2-2): KAGVTQTPRYLIKTRGQQVTLSCSPISGHRSVSWYQQTPGQGLQFLFEYFSETQRNKGNFPGRFSGRQFSNSRSEMNVSTLELGDSALYLCASSKGTTTGELFFGEGSRLTVL.

The J gene is TRBJ2-7, the V gene TRBV20-1, with 7 bases fitting TRBD1. The CDR3 has 14 residues. The germline V gene encodes CDR1 DFQATT and CDR2 SNEGSKA (reference sequence). V shed 3 bases, J shed 3 bases, and the junction held 8 bases outside the gene matches. In DNA, the CDR3 is TGCAGTGCTAGTTCCAGGACAGGTCTCTACGAGCAGTACTTC. Its translation: CSASSRTGLYEQYF.

This clonotype came up a few times. The chain combines TRBV7-9 with TRBJ2-7; D is undetermined. Trimming pared 3 bases from V and 1 base from J, leaving 13 bases between. The CDR3 contains 15 residues. Germline CDR1 reads SEHNR; CDR2 reads FQNEAQ (reference sequence). The DNA of the CDR3 is TGTGCCAGCAGCTTCCCCCTGGGCAGATCCTACGAGCAGTACTTC. It is translated as CASSFPLGRSYEQYF.

V usage is TRBV27 and J usage is TRBJ2-3; D remains ambiguous. Per the germline V gene, CDR1 is MNHEY and CDR2 is SMNVEV (reference sequence). The CDR3 spans 16 residues. V lost 2 bases to trimming and J lost 2 bases, with 14 bases between them. In nucleotides, the CDR3 is TGTGCCAGCAGTTTAAATTCCGGGCTTTTCACAGATACGCAGTATTTT. This sequence encodes CASSLNSGLFTDTQYF.

This clonotype was detected only a few times. The CDR3 DNA reads as TGTGCCAGCAGCCCCCTCCCCATCAATGAGCAGTTCTTC. Translation: CASSPLPINEQFF. The chain uses TRBV7-2 and TRBJ2-1; unclear D gene. Germline V lookup: CDR1 SGHTA, CDR2 FQGNSA. V lost 5 bases to trimming and J lost 6 bases, with 11 bases between them. CDR3 length equals 13 residues.

This clonotype was seen only a few times. The chain employs TRBV30 and TRBJ2-1; the D is unclear. This CDR3 region has 15 residues. The germline V gene encodes CDR1 GTSNPN and CDR2 SVGIG (reference sequence). The V gene lost 5 bases and the J gene lost 2 bases, with 16 bases spanning the gap. The CDR3 bases are TGTGCCTGGCATCGGACCCCCGGCCCCTACAATGAGCAGTTCTTC. This codes for CAWHRTPGPYNEQFF.

This clonotype came up a few times. An end of the junction differs from the germline gene, which may be a read error. This chain uses TRBV9 with TRBJ2-3; a weak D match, TRBD1 (5 bases). Germline V lookup: CDR1 SGDLS, CDR2 YYNGEE. This CDR3 is built from 13 residues. The chain's CDR3 is CASSYTGTDTQYF. CDR3 bases: TGTGCCAGCAGCTATACAGGCACGGATACGCAGTATTTT.

The rearrangement links TRBV6-5 to TRBJ2-7, with D possibly TRBD1 on 6 matching bases. This CDR3 contains 15 residues. CDR1 and CDR2 (germline): MNHEY, SVGAGI. The V end lost 0 bases, the J end lost 3 bases, and 12 bases lay between the germline ends. For the CDR3, the DNA is TGTGCCAGCAGTTACTCGGGGGCCCGCCGCTACGAGCAGTACTTC. Residues: CASSYSGARRYEQYF.

Only a few counts were recorded for this clonotype. This chain joins TRBV4-1 and TRBJ2-5, with 8 bases lining up with TRBD2. Germline-derived CDR1 and CDR2 are MGHRA and YSYEKL. CDR3 size: 19 residues. The ends lost 0 bases at V and 0 bases at J; junction bases unmatched: 12. The CDR3 DNA follows: TGCGCCAGCAGCCAAGATGAGACTAGCGTGGTCGCTTACCAAGAGACCCAGTACTTC. It yields the protein CASSQDETSVVAYQETQYF.

The V and J genes are TRBV6-5 and TRBJ2-1, with D hard to call. Germline V CDR1 and CDR2: MNHEY, SVGAGI. There are 14 residues in the CDR3. Trimming removed 0 bases from V and 5 bases from J, with 8 bases in between. CDR3 coding DNA: TGTGCCAGCAGTTACTCCTCGGGTAACAATGAGCAGTTCTTC. Protein product: CASSYSSGNNEQFF.

The sample holds a few counts of this clonotype. V is TRBV20-1 and J is TRBJ1-4; D uncertain. The CDR3 has 12 residues. V was pared by 0 bases and J by 10 bases, with 9 bases between. Germline loops: CDR1 DFQATT, CDR2 SNEGSKA (reference sequence). CDR3 coding DNA: TGCAGTGCTAGAGATCGGGGAGGAAAACTGTTTTTT. It specifies CSARDRGGKLFF.

In nucleotides, the CDR3 is TGTGCCATCAAAGTGGGCGCAGGGAACTATGGCTACACCTTC. Its protein is CAIKVGAGNYGYTF. V and J are TRBV10-3 and TRBJ1-2, with D perhaps TRBD1 (5 bases). The CDR3 loop spans 14 amino acids. Trimming took off 7 bases at V and 2 bases at J, with 14 bases between the two ends. Looked up from germline, CDR1 is ENHRY and CDR2 is SYGVKD.

This clonotype was counted ten times or more. The V gene is TRBV20-1, the J gene TRBJ2-1; no reliable D call. This CDR3 is built from 14 residues. Between the trimmed V and J ends, which lost 6 bases and 3 bases, there was a span of 15 bases. CDR1 and CDR2 from the germline V gene are DFQATT and SNEGSKA (reference sequence). This chain's CDR3 is CSALVAPGYNEQFF. CDR3 DNA: TGCAGTGCGCTAGTGGCCCCCGGCTACAATGAGCAGTTCTTC.

This clonotype occurred a few times. This rearrangement joins TRBV3-1 to TRBJ1-1, with a weak D call TRBD1 (5 bases). V lost 4 bases and J lost 0, with 6 bases in between. The germline gives CDR1 LGHDT, CDR2 YNNKEL (reference sequence). The CDR3 length is 13 residues. CDR3 protein: CASSRQLNTEAFF. The CDR3 bases are TGTGCCAGCAGCCGACAGCTGAACACTGAAGCTTTCTTT. Looking up the rest from reference TRBV3-1 and TRBJ1-1 gives the full variable domain: DTAVSQTPKYLVTQMGNDKSIKCEQNLGHDTMYWYKQDSKKFLKIMFSYNNKELIINETVPNRFSPKSPDKAHLNLHINSLELGDSAVYFCASSRQLNTEAFFGQGTRLTVV.

The CDR3 spells CASSGGRLYTEAFF. In DNA form, the CDR3 reads TGTGCCAGCAGCGGGGGACGCCTTTACACTGAAGCTTTCTTT. The chain carries TRBV13 and TRBJ1-1; a weak D match, TRBD1 (5 bases). The CDR3 sequence is 14 residues long. The ends were cut back, 5 bases at V and 3 bases at J, with 13 bases in the middle. From germline, CDR1 is PRHDT and CDR2 FYEKMQ (reference sequence).

This clonotype was recorded at least ten times. This chain links TRBV29-1 with TRBJ2-1, with D unresolved. With 6 bases removed from V and 1 base from J, the gap between germline ends came to 4 bases. Looked up from germline, CDR1 is SQVTM and CDR2 is ANQGSEA. The CDR3 covers 11 residues. CDR3 sequence: CSVVSYNEQFF. The DNA for the CDR3 is TGCAGCGTGGTGTCCTACAATGAGCAGTTCTTC.